The next 3 T cell receptor beta chains were all read from a single sample in a study of T-cell memory formation after mild COVID-19. Via MiXCR, TCRdb re-called the 5' RACE reads, giving one row per CDR3 protein. The sample contains about 250,000 distinct CDR3 sequences, roughly 15% of which appear only once. Sequenced material: PBMCs or a T cell subset sorted from them (not recorded which). The source is a man aged 18 to 30 who had mild COVID-19 (a few samples of this study predate the infection). Cell type and time point are not known.

V is TRBV6-2 or TRBV6-3 and J is TRBJ1-1; D unresolved. There are 12 residues in the CDR3. Trimming cost V 7 bases and J 1 base, with 7 bases left between them. Germline V lookup: CDR1 MNHEY, CDR2 SVGEGT. The CDR3 DNA reads as TGTGCCAGCAAGGTCGGGAACACTGAAGCTTTCTTT. As protein: CASKVGNTEAFF.

This clonotype was found a few times. V is TRBV18 and J is TRBJ1-1; the D is unclear. Germline values: CDR1 KGHSH, CDR2 LQKENI. The CDR3 sequence is 14 residues long. The V end was cut by 0 bases, the J end by 6 bases, with 11 bases between. Here the CDR3 DNA reads TGTGCCAGCTCACCACCCTCTACATACGCTGAAGCTTTCTTT. Translated, it gives CASSPPSTYAEAFF.

This clonotype was found many times. The chain links TRBV7-9 to TRBJ2-1; TRBD1 matches at 7 bases. The CDR3 is 16 amino acids. Germline V CDR1 and CDR2: SEHNR, FQNEAQ (reference sequence). J lost 6 bases, V lost 5 bases, and 13 bases had no gene match. Written as DNA, the CDR3 is TGTGCCAGCAGCCCCCGACAGGGTGGGATGGGCAATGAGCAGTTCTTC. This encodes CASSPRQGGMGNEQFF.